Presented here are 31 T cell receptor beta chains from one specimen sequenced in a study of shared clonotypes between healthy human individuals. Data came from immunoSEQ multiplex PCR; TCRdb stores just in-frame clones and leaves some out. The sample yields roughly 2 million clones, 95% seen once. The sample was naive CD4+ T cells sorted from blood. This sample's subset: CD45RA+ positively selected. These receptors were taken from a man aged 18 to 30 in good health.

This chain uses TRBV10-2 with TRBJ2-7; TRBD2 aligns across 9 bases. Losses at the gene ends were 6 bases for V and 2 bases for J; bases not matched to a gene: 5. Germline V lookup: CDR1 WSHSY, CDR2 SAAADI. This CDR3 has 14 residues. CDR3 nucleotides: TGCGCCAGCAGGAAATTAGCGGGAGCCTACGAGCAGTACTTC. This codes for CASRKLAGAYEQYF.

The chain couples TRBV5-8 to TRBJ2-7; D gene uncertain. The CDR3 runs to 14 residues. V was clipped by 1 base and J by 3 bases, with 11 bases between them. Germline CDR1 is SGHTS and CDR2 is YDEGEE. CDR3 sequence: CASSLWTVDYEQYF. In DNA form, the CDR3 reads TGTGCCAGCAGCTTGTGGACGGTAGACTACGAGCAGTACTTC.

The chain carries TRBV30 and TRBJ2-3, with D tentatively TRBD2 (6 bases). V lost 5 bases and J 9 bases, leaving 12 bases between the germline ends. The CDR3 totals 11 residues. The germline gives CDR1 GTSNPN, CDR2 SVGIG (reference sequence). CDR3 nucleotides: TGTGCCTGGCGACACGGGGGAACGCAGTATTTT. Its translation is CAWRHGGTQYF.

The count of this clone is one. The chain has TRBV2 and TRBJ2-1; 7 bases align to TRBD2. CDR1 is SNHLY and CDR2 is FYNNEI in the germline V gene. The CDR3 consists of 16 residues. Trimming cost V 5 bases and J 1 base; bases outside gene matches: 8. CDR3 protein: CASSRLGGGSYNEQFF. The CDR3 DNA follows: TGTGCCAGCAGTCGCTTGGGCGGGGGATCCTACAATGAGCAGTTCTTC.

V and J are TRBV11-2 and TRBJ2-3, with TRBD1 identical over 9 bases. V lost 4 bases and J lost 1; bases outside the gene matches: 6. The CDR3 runs to 16 residues. Germline loops: CDR1 SGHAT, CDR2 FQNNGV. The CDR3 DNA follows: TGTGCCAGCAGCTACGGACAGGGGTTAGGCACAGATACGCAGTATTTT. Its protein product is CASSYGQGLGTDTQYF.

V is TRBV11-3 and J is TRBJ2-2; D unresolved. CDR1 and CDR2 (germline): SGHNT, YENEEA. Trimming removed 1 base from V and 8 bases from J, with 5 bases in between. CDR3 length: 12 residues. The CDR3 spells CASSLGAGELFF. The CDR3, as DNA: TGTGCCAGCAGCTTAGGGGCGGGGGAGCTGTTTTTT.

Regarding this clone: The same CDR3 is also encoded by other DNA sequences in this sample. The chain employs TRBV5-1 and TRBJ1-4; D unresolved. Trimming removed 7 bases at V and 1 base at J, with 8 bases between. The germline gives CDR1 SGHRS, CDR2 YFSETQ. This CDR3 comprises 13 residues. CDR3 nucleotide sequence: TGCGCCAGCTCCCGGGGAACTAATGAAAAACTGTTTTTT. Translating it yields CASSRGTNEKLFF.

V and J are TRBV25-1 and TRBJ2-3, with a tentative D call TRBD2 (6 bases). The CDR3 extends over 16 amino acids. Germline CDR1 is MGHDK and CDR2 is SYGVNS. The V end was cut by 1 base, the J end by 0 bases, with 11 bases between. The CDR3 sequence: CASSESAGPSTDTQYF. The CDR3 region has the DNA TGTGCCAGCAGTGAATCGGCGGGGCCCAGCACAGATACGCAGTATTTT.

The chain recombines TRBV5-1 with TRBJ2-1, with D unclear. The germline gives CDR1 SGHRS, CDR2 YFSETQ. V dropped 2 bases and J dropped 8 bases, with 11 bases sitting between them. This CDR3 contains 13 residues. The CDR3 sequence: CASSLIVGHEQFF. CDR3 coding DNA: TGCGCCAGCAGCTTAATAGTTGGACATGAGCAGTTCTTC.

The genes are TRBV6-1 and TRBJ1-4, with D possibly TRBD1 on 5 matching bases. The CDR3 spans 15 residues. V lost 8 bases and J lost 0, with 13 bases in between. Germline CDR1 MNHNS, CDR2 SASEGT. CDR3 protein: CASGGNGATNEKLFF. The CDR3 region has the DNA TGTGCCAGCGGGGGGAATGGCGCAACTAATGAAAAACTGTTTTTT.

V is TRBV6-5 and J is TRBJ2-7; 10 bases map to TRBD1. The CDR3 spans 16 residues. Germline V gene data show CDR1 as MNHEY and CDR2 as SVGAGI. Trimming at V came to 3 bases and at J to 4 bases, leaving 9 bases not matched to a gene. The CDR3 loop is CASSYTRRDRGYEQYF. The CDR3 DNA follows: TGTGCCAGCAGTTATACACGCCGGGACAGGGGATACGAGCAGTACTTC.

This chain joins TRBV9 and TRBJ2-3; D remains unclear. In germline, CDR1 is SGDLS, CDR2 YYNGEE. Deletions cut 4 bases from V and 1 base from J, with 19 bases between. This CDR3 is 17 amino acids long. DNA for the CDR3: TGTGCCAGCAGCACCACCGCATTGGGAACGGGCACAGATACGCAGTATTTT. It yields the protein CASSTTALGTGTDTQYF. Variable domain in full (rest from reference TRBV9 and TRBJ2-3): DSGVTQTPKHLITATGQRVTLRCSPRSGDLSVYWYQQSLDQGLQFLIQYYNGEERAKGNILERFSAQQFPDLHSELNLSSLELGDSALYFCASSTTALGTGTDTQYFGPGTRLTVL.

This clone was detected only a few times. Other DNA sequences in the same sample also yield this CDR3. The V and J genes are TRBV5-1 and TRBJ1-2; unclear D gene. The ends were cut back, 0 bases at V and 0 bases at J, with 6 bases in the middle. From germline, CDR1 is SGHRS and CDR2 YFSETQ. The CDR3 has 14 amino acids. DNA for the CDR3: TGCGCCAGCAGCTTGGACAGAACTAACTATGGCTACACCTTC. Protein sequence: CASSLDRTNYGYTF.

The chain has TRBV2 and TRBJ2-1; tentatively, D is TRBD1 (6 bases). V was cut by 4 bases and J by 2 bases, with 12 bases left in between. This CDR3 comprises 15 residues. Germline values: CDR1 SNHLY, CDR2 FYNNEI. The CDR3 DNA sequence: TGTGCCAGCAGTGCCCGGGCAGGGGCCTACAATGAGCAGTTCTTC. Its protein product is CASSARAGAYNEQFF.

The rearrangement uses TRBV19 and TRBJ1-4; 9 bases agree with TRBD1. The length of the CDR3 is 17 residues. V lost 6 bases to trimming and J lost 0 bases; unmatched junction nucleotides: 8. Per germline, CDR1 LNHDA and CDR2 SQIVND (reference sequence). The CDR3 spells CASSRTGGASTNEKLFF. The DNA of the CDR3 is TGTGCCAGTAGCAGAACAGGGGGCGCGTCAACTAATGAAAAACTGTTTTTT.

This clone was counted once. The chain joins TRBV5-1 to TRBJ2-1; either TRBD1 or TRBD2 may supply D (6 bases each). This CDR3 comprises 15 residues. The germline gives CDR1 SGHRS, CDR2 YFSETQ. Trimming took off 5 bases at V and 0 bases at J, with 12 bases between the two ends. The CDR3 reads CASRLGGNSYNEQFF. The CDR3 region has the DNA TGCGCCAGCAGACTAGGGGGGAACTCCTACAATGAGCAGTTCTTC.

Remarks on this clone: Other DNA sequences in this specimen translate into the identical CDR3. This chain uses TRBV5-1 with TRBJ2-2; D unresolved. CDR1 SGHRS and CDR2 YFSETQ come from the germline V gene. This CDR3 contains 14 residues. The V gene lost 0 bases and the J gene lost 4 bases, with 7 bases spanning the gap. CDR3 sequence: CASSLGQSTGELFF. The CDR3 nucleotides read TGCGCCAGCAGCTTGGGGCAGAGCACCGGGGAGCTGTTTTTT. Looking up the rest from reference TRBV5-1 and TRBJ2-2 gives the full variable domain: KAGVTQTPRYLIKTRGQQVTLSCSPISGHRSVSWYQQTPGQGLQFLFEYFSETQRNKGNFPGRFSGRQFSNSRSEMNVSTLELGDSALYLCASSLGQSTGELFFGEGSRLTVL.

The rearrangement joins TRBV30 to TRBJ1-2, with D tentatively TRBD1 (5 bases). CDR3 length equals 13 residues. Germline V lookup: CDR1 GTSNPN, CDR2 SVGIG (reference sequence). Trimming stripped 2 bases from V and 4 bases from J, with 11 bases between. The CDR3 loop is CAWSLGESYGYTF. CDR3 coding DNA: TGTGCCTGGAGTTTGGGGGAATCCTATGGCTACACCTTC. The whole variable domain, remainder taken from reference TRBV30 and TRBJ1-2, is SQTIHQWPATLVQPVGSPLSLECTVEGTSNPNLYWYRQAAGRGLQLLFYSVGIGQISSEVPQNLSASRPQDRQFILSSKKLLLSDSGFYLCAWSLGESYGYTFGSGTRLTVV.

To note about this clone: A read error is possible here, since a much larger clone lies one base away. The rearrangement links TRBV10-1 to TRBJ2-7, with 9 bases lining up with TRBD2. V shed 3 bases and J 8 bases; nucleotides not matched to a gene: 5. Per germline, CDR1 WNHNN and CDR2 SYGVQD (reference sequence). The CDR3 spans 13 residues. CDR3 in amino acids: CASSEGGRGKQYF. The CDR3 DNA follows: TGCGCCAGCAGTGAAGGCGGGAGGGGCAAGCAGTACTTC.

The CDR3 DNA reads TGTGCCAGCAGTTACGGACAGCTTTCGAACACTGAAGCTTTCTTT. This encodes CASSYGQLSNTEAFF. This chain connects TRBV6-5 to TRBJ1-1; D is possibly TRBD1 (6 bases). This CDR3 region has 15 residues. Between the trimmed V and J ends, which lost 2 bases and 1 base, there was a span of 11 bases. Germline V gives CDR1 MNHEY, CDR2 SVGAGI.

This chain links TRBV19 with TRBJ2-1; D is uncertain. V dropped 3 bases and J dropped 9 bases, with 9 bases sitting between them. The length of the CDR3 is 12 residues. CDR1 and CDR2 from the germline V gene are LNHDA and SQIVND (reference sequence). The CDR3 region is CASSMYPGEQFF. The CDR3 region has the DNA TGTGCCAGTAGTATGTACCCCGGTGAGCAGTTCTTC. The whole variable domain, remainder taken from reference TRBV19 and TRBJ2-1, is DGGITQSPKYLFRKEGQNVTLSCEQNLNHDAMYWYRQDPGQGLRLIYYSQIVNDFQKGDIAEGYSVSREKKESFPLTVTSAQKNPTAFYLCASSMYPGEQFFGPGTRLTVL.

The chain joins TRBV6-1 to TRBJ2-5, with 7 bases lining up with TRBD1. CDR1 MNHNS and CDR2 SASEGT come from the germline V gene. The CDR3 is 15 residues long. Germline trimming cut 5 bases from V and 5 bases from J; bases unmatched to any gene: 11. CDR3 sequence: CASSNADRVGETQYF. CDR3 sequence (DNA): TGTGCCAGCAGTAATGCCGACAGGGTCGGCGAGACCCAGTACTTC.

The chain combines TRBV19 with TRBJ2-7; possible D gene TRBD1, 5 bases. The CDR3 is made up of 14 amino acids. Trimming took off 4 bases at V and 5 bases at J, with 15 bases between the two ends. CDR1 is LNHDA and CDR2 is SQIVND in the germline V gene (reference sequence). CDR3 in DNA: TGTGCCAGTAGTACAAGCCAGGGTAATCACGAGCAGTACTTC. Protein sequence: CASSTSQGNHEQYF. The full variable domain, completed using reference TRBV19 and TRBJ2-7, is DGGITQSPKYLFRKEGQNVTLSCEQNLNHDAMYWYRQDPGQGLRLIYYSQIVNDFQKGDIAEGYSVSREKKESFPLTVTSAQKNPTAFYLCASSTSQGNHEQYFGPGTRLTVT.

V is TRBV2 and J is TRBJ2-7; no definite D call. Trimming took off 1 base at V and 0 bases at J, with 10 bases between the two ends. The CDR3 is 15 residues long. CDR1 is SNHLY and CDR2 is FYNNEI in the germline V gene. CDR3 sequence (DNA): TGTGCCAGCAGTGAAGATTACAGCTCCTCCTACGAGCAGTACTTC. Its translation is CASSEDYSSSYEQYF. Based on the CDR3 plus reference TRBV2 and TRBJ2-7, the full variable domain is EPEVTQTPSHQVTQMGQEVILRCVPISNHLYFYWYRQILGQKVEFLVSFYNNEISEKSEIFDDQFSVERPDGSNFTLKIRSTKLEDSAMYFCASSEDYSSSYEQYFGPGTRLTVT.

The V call is TRBV21-1, the J call TRBJ2-3. TRBV21-1 is listed as a pseudogene. This CDR3 is 15 amino acids long. CDR3 coding DNA: TGTGCCAGCAGCAAAGCTTGCCGTGGCACAGATACGCAGTATTTT. Residues: CASSKACRGTDTQYF.

The chain recombines TRBV27 with TRBJ2-7, with 8 nucleotides matching TRBD2. V was clipped by 7 bases and J by 2 bases; unmatched bases: 7. In germline, CDR1 is MNHEY, CDR2 SMNVEV (reference sequence). The CDR3 spans 14 residues. In nucleotides, the CDR3 is TGTGCCAGCAAACGGGCTAGCGGGCCCTACGAGCAGTACTTC. It specifies CASKRASGPYEQYF.

This chain joins TRBV7-2 and TRBJ1-5; D remains ambiguous. Germline V gene data show CDR1 as SGHTA and CDR2 as FQGNSA. The CDR3 is 18 amino acids. The V end lost 2 bases, the J end lost 0 bases, and 17 bases lay between the germline ends. This chain's CDR3 is CASSLTGSKVDSNQPQHF. In DNA form, the CDR3 reads TGTGCCAGCAGCTTAACGGGGAGCAAGGTCGATAGCAATCAGCCCCAGCATTTT. Based on the CDR3 plus reference TRBV7-2 and TRBJ1-5, the full variable domain is GAGVSQSPSNKVTEKGKDVELRCDPISGHTALYWYRQSLGQGLEFLIYFQGNSAPDKSGLPSDRFSAERTGGSVSTLTIQRTQQEDSAVYLCASSLTGSKVDSNQPQHFGDGTRLSIL.

This chain uses TRBV5-1 with TRBJ2-6; D possibly uses TRBD1 or TRBD2 (5 bases each). The V gene's germline CDR1 is SGHRS and CDR2 YFSETQ. This CDR3 contains 16 residues. V was shortened by 0 bases and J by 4 bases, with 11 bases between the two germline ends. CDR3 region: CASSLASGTGANVLTF. The CDR3 DNA is TGCGCCAGCAGCTTGGCCTCAGGGACCGGGGCCAACGTCCTGACTTTC.

A note on this clone: A much more abundant neighbour one base away suggests this may be a read error. J is TRBJ1-6 and V is TRBV6-4, with unresolved D. This CDR3 is 14 amino acids long. Trimming left V 6 bases short and J 5 bases short, with 11 bases between. CDR1 is MRHNA, CDR2 SNTAGT, per germline. The CDR3 region is CASSPGVNNSPLHF. The CDR3 DNA is TGTGCCAGCAGCCCCGGGGTAAATAATTCACCCCTCCACTTT.

In regard to this clone: Additional DNA sequences in this sample encode the identical CDR3. This chain uses TRBV5-1 with TRBJ2-7; TRBD1 matches at 8 bases. This CDR3 contains 14 residues. Trimming took 4 bases from V and 5 from J; bases not matched to a gene: 8. Germline assignment: CDR1 SGHRS and CDR2 YFSETQ. CDR3 nucleotide sequence: TGCGCCAGCAGCCCAGGACAGGGACGCGACGAGCAGTACTTC. Its translation: CASSPGQGRDEQYF. The whole variable domain, remainder taken from reference TRBV5-1 and TRBJ2-7, is KAGVTQTPRYLIKTRGQQVTLSCSPISGHRSVSWYQQTPGQGLQFLFEYFSETQRNKGNFPGRFSGRQFSNSRSEMNVSTLELGDSALYLCASSPGQGRDEQYFGPGTRLTVT.

This sequence joins TRBV2 and TRBJ2-3; D remains unclear. CDR1 SNHLY and CDR2 FYNNEI come from the germline V gene. V lost 4 bases and J lost 0, with 5 bases in between. The CDR3 totals 13 residues. CDR3 DNA: TGTGCCAGCAGTGTTAGGAGCACAGATACGCAGTATTTT. Translation: CASSVRSTDTQYF.